This entry lists 29 T cell receptor beta chains sequenced from one sample in a study of siplizumab effects on memory and regulatory T cells. Generated by immunoSEQ multiplex PCR, the TCRdb table keeps only in-frame clones and is missing some. The data show approximately 100,000 clones, around 94% seen once. The sequenced sample consisted of Tregs sorted from blood. The receptors were sampled from a human donor in good health.

Only one count was recorded for this clone. The V and J genes are TRBV7-2 and TRBJ2-1; the match to TRBD2 covers 8 bases. CDR3 length: 17 residues. Looked up from germline, CDR1 is SGHTA and CDR2 is FQGNSA. J gave up 7 bases and V 1 base, and 12 bases lay outside the gene matches. The CDR3 nucleotides read TGTGCCAGCAGCTTAGGAGGTAACGGGAGGGCCCGGAATGAGCAGTTCTTC. Translation: CASSLGGNGRARNEQFF.

The rearrangement joins TRBV10-3 to TRBJ1-1, with D possibly matching TRBD1 (5 bases). CDR1 is ENHRY and CDR2 is SYGVKD in the germline V gene. V lost 6 bases, J lost 0 bases, and 11 bases lay in between. The CDR3 has 14 residues. CDR3 amino acids: CAIRGGTVNTEAFF. Written as DNA, the CDR3 is TGTGCCATCAGGGGGGGGACGGTGAACACTGAAGCTTTCTTT.

The chain recombines TRBV30 with TRBJ2-4, with 7 bases aligning to TRBD1. V was pared by 4 bases and J by 3 bases, with 6 bases of the junction left unmatched. The CDR3 has 14 residues. Germline V CDR1 and CDR2: GTSNPN, SVGIG (reference sequence). The CDR3, as DNA: TGTGCCTGGAATAGACAGGGTGGCAAAAACATTCAGTACTTC. Translating it yields CAWNRQGGKNIQYF. The full variable domain, with the rest looked up from reference TRBV30 and TRBJ2-4, is SQTIHQWPATLVQPVGSPLSLECTVEGTSNPNLYWYRQAAGRGLQLLFYSVGIGQISSEVPQNLSASRPQDRQFILSSKKLLLSDSGFYLCAWNRQGGKNIQYFGAGTRLSVL.

The chain carries TRBV10-3 and TRBJ2-5; D remains ambiguous. Germline V gene lookup returns CDR1 ENHRY and CDR2 SYGVKD. Trimming removed 4 bases from V and 2 bases from J, with 11 bases in between. CDR3 size: 14 residues. CDR3 sequence (DNA): TGTGCCATCAGTGCCTACTCCAGACAAGAGACCCAGTACTTC. Translation: CAISAYSRQETQYF.

The chain is built from TRBV28 and TRBJ2-1, with no clear D. CDR3 length: 11 residues. The V end lost 6 bases, the J end lost 5 bases, and 5 bases lay between the germline ends. Per the germline V gene, CDR1 is MDHEN and CDR2 is SYDVKM. The chain's CDR3 is CASRGNNEQFF. As DNA, the CDR3 is TGTGCCAGCAGGGGGAACAATGAGCAGTTCTTC.

The chain couples TRBV11-1 to TRBJ2-1, with a weak D call TRBD2 (7 bases). Deletions cut 3 bases from V and 8 bases from J, with 14 bases between. The CDR3 sequence is 14 residues long. Germline assignment: CDR1 SGHAT and CDR2 FQDESV (reference sequence). The CDR3 loop is CASSLGGGGYEQFF. In DNA form, the CDR3 reads TGTGCCAGCAGCTTGGGGGGAGGGGGTTATGAGCAGTTCTTC.

V gene TRBV7-6 combines with J gene TRBJ1-5; no clear D. The CDR3 is made up of 17 amino acids. Germline V lookup: CDR1 SGHVS, CDR2 FNYEAQ. The V end was cut by 0 bases, the J end by 6 bases, with 18 bases between. The CDR3 spells CASSLARLILFTQPQHF. The CDR3 DNA follows: TGTGCCAGCAGCTTAGCTCGGCTCATACTTTTCACTCAGCCCCAGCATTTT.

The rearrangement joins TRBV7-9 to TRBJ1-4, with a tentative D call TRBD1 (6 bases). This CDR3 is built from 17 residues. The ends were cut back, 4 bases at V and 4 bases at J, with 19 bases in the middle. Germline V CDR1 and CDR2: SEHNR, FQNEAQ (reference sequence). The CDR3 here is CASSWTRVGGLNEKLFF. In nucleotides, the CDR3 is TGTGCCAGCAGCTGGACCCGAGTGGGGGGCCTTAATGAAAAACTGTTTTTT.

The J gene is TRBJ2-5, the V gene TRBV20-1, with D hard to call. With 5 bases removed from V and 5 bases from J, the gap between germline ends came to 9 bases. The germline V gene encodes CDR1 DFQATT and CDR2 SNEGSKA (reference sequence). The CDR3 runs 11 residues. Here the CDR3 reads CSAAYVETQYF. The CDR3, as DNA: TGCAGTGCTGCTTATGTCGAGACCCAGTACTTC.

This rearrangement joins TRBV7-9 to TRBJ1-2, with D uncertain. From germline, CDR1 is SEHNR and CDR2 FQNEAQ (reference sequence). The CDR3 consists of 12 residues. The V and J ends lost 3 bases and 10 bases respectively, with 12 bases between them. The CDR3 loop is CASSFTGVDYTF. CDR3 nucleotides: TGTGCCAGCAGCTTTACCGGAGTGGACTACACCTTC.

The CDR3 DNA reads as TGTGCCACCAACAGGGGAGTAGTTGGAAACACCATATATTTT. Translating gives CATNRGVVGNTIYF. V and J are TRBV28 and TRBJ1-3, with TRBD1 matching over 7 bases. CDR1 and CDR2 (germline): MDHEN, SYDVKM. Trimming took 10 bases from V and 3 from J; bases not matched to a gene: 9. This CDR3 is 14 amino acids long.

The rearrangement joins TRBV6-6 to TRBJ2-7, with 7 bases aligning to TRBD2. The CDR3 runs 13 residues. Germline V gene sequence: CDR1 MNHNY, CDR2 SVGAGI (reference sequence). The V gene end was trimmed by 2 bases and the J gene end by 6 bases; junction bases not matched to a gene: 4. Written as DNA, the CDR3 is TGTGCCAGCAGTTACCTCGAGCGGGGCGAGCAGTACTTC. Translating gives CASSYLERGEQYF.

The rearrangement links TRBV5-1 to TRBJ2-1; TRBD2 matches at 10 bases. Germline V gene lookup returns CDR1 SGHRS and CDR2 YFSETQ. With V trimmed by 1 base and J by 6 bases, 1 base remained unmatched. This CDR3 region has 14 residues. In DNA form, the CDR3 reads TGCGCCAGCAGCTTGCCTAGCGGGAGCAATGAGCAGTTCTTC. Translation: CASSLPSGSNEQFF.

The gene calls are TRBV5-6 and TRBJ2-5; 11 nucleotides line up with TRBD2. The length of the CDR3 is 16 residues. Looked up from germline, CDR1 is SGHDT and CDR2 is YYEEEE. The J segment lost 4 bases and the V segment lost 1 base, leaving 6 bases of the junction unmatched. The DNA of the CDR3 is TGTGCCAGCAGCTTGTTGATTAGCGGGAGGGTAGAGACCCAGTACTTC. This sequence encodes CASSLLISGRVETQYF.

The chain has TRBV7-3 and TRBJ2-2; D is unclear. The ends were cut back, 0 bases at V and 7 bases at J, with 9 bases in the middle. Germline V gene data show CDR1 as SGHTA and CDR2 as FQGTGA. The CDR3 contains 14 residues. This CDR3 reads CASSLTAGVGELFF. DNA for the CDR3: TGTGCCAGCAGCTTAACGGCAGGAGTCGGGGAGCTGTTTTTT.

This chain joins TRBV6-5 and TRBJ1-1, with D perhaps TRBD1 (5 bases). The CDR3 is 12 residues long. Germline V CDR1 and CDR2: MNHEY, SVGAGI. The V and J ends lost 2 bases and 11 bases respectively, with 12 bases between them. The CDR3 here is CASSYAGARAFF. DNA of the CDR3: TGTGCCAGCAGTTACGCCGGGGCGAGGGCTTTCTTT.

The CDR3 DNA follows: TGTGCCAGCAGCAAGGACAGTAGCACAGATACGCAGTATTTT. The encoded protein is CASSKDSSTDTQYF. The V gene is TRBV6-6, the J gene TRBJ2-3, with D possibly TRBD1 on 6 matching bases. In germline, CDR1 is MNHNY, CDR2 SVGAGI (reference sequence). V was shortened by 6 bases and J by 0 bases, with 10 bases between the two germline ends. The CDR3 loop spans 14 amino acids.

The chain combines TRBV5-4 with TRBJ2-5; D perhaps matches TRBD2 (5 bases). The CDR3 totals 13 residues. With 1 base removed from V and 4 bases from J, the gap between germline ends came to 8 bases. CDR1 is SGHNT and CDR2 is YYREEE in the germline V gene (reference sequence). DNA for the CDR3: TGTGCCAGCAGCTTGCACGGGATAGAGACCCAGTACTTC. It encodes CASSLHGIETQYF.

The rearrangement joins TRBV5-1 to TRBJ1-3; D remains unclear. V lost 0 bases and J lost 4, with 2 bases in between. CDR3 length: 12 amino acids. Germline values: CDR1 SGHRS, CDR2 YFSETQ. The CDR3 here is CASSLGGNTIYF. The CDR3 nucleotides read TGCGCCAGCAGCTTGGGAGGAAACACCATATATTTT.

This clone was detected once. J is TRBJ2-3 and V is TRBV11-3; D unclear. The CDR3 loop spans 12 amino acids. Germline CDR1 SGHNT, CDR2 YENEEA. The V gene lost 5 bases and the J gene lost 5 bases, with 8 bases spanning the gap. CDR3 in amino acids: CASSNGKDTQYF. DNA for the CDR3: TGTGCCAGCAGCAACGGCAAAGATACGCAGTATTTT.

V gene TRBV6-1 combines with J gene TRBJ2-4; D possibly matches TRBD1 or TRBD2 (5 bases each). Trimming removed 2 bases at V and 1 base at J, with 12 bases between. Germline CDR1 is MNHNS and CDR2 is SASEGT. CDR3 length equals 16 residues. This CDR3 is CASSEWSGRAKNIQYF. Here the CDR3 DNA reads TGTGCCAGCAGTGAATGGTCGGGACGGGCCAAAAACATTCAGTACTTC.

The chain is built from TRBV30 and TRBJ2-1; TRBD2 might be the D (5 bases). V lost 3 bases, J lost 9 bases, and 21 bases lay in between. Per germline, CDR1 GTSNPN and CDR2 SVGIG (reference sequence). This CDR3 comprises 15 residues. The CDR3: CAWRPLGAVGLEQFF. The CDR3, as DNA: TGTGCCTGGAGACCCCTTGGAGCGGTGGGTCTTGAGCAGTTCTTC.

This clone was observed once. This rearrangement joins TRBV19 to TRBJ2-7; tentatively, D is TRBD1 (6 bases). V was shortened by 5 bases and J by 2 bases, with 16 bases between the two germline ends. The germline V gene has CDR1 LNHDA and CDR2 SQIVND (reference sequence). The CDR3 consists of 15 residues. The CDR3 protein is CASSPSEDSTYEQYF. The CDR3 coding sequence is TGTGCCAGTAGTCCATCGGAGGACAGCACCTACGAGCAGTACTTC.

The chain recombines TRBV6-6 with TRBJ1-1; 8 bases map to TRBD1. This CDR3 comprises 14 residues. Unmatched junction bases numbered 3, after V lost 2 bases and J lost 4 bases. Germline V CDR1 and CDR2: MNHNY, SVGAGI (reference sequence). The CDR3 bases are TGTGCCAGCAGTTACCACGGACAGGGCACTGAAGCTTTCTTT. It is translated as CASSYHGQGTEAFF.

The V call is TRBV19, the J call TRBJ2-3, with D hard to call. Looked up from germline, CDR1 is LNHDA and CDR2 is SQIVND (reference sequence). CDR3 size: 15 residues. V lost 9 bases and J 2 bases, leaving 18 bases between the germline ends. CDR3 in amino acids: CASRDSRILTDTQYF. The CDR3 DNA sequence: TGTGCCAGCCGAGACTCTAGGATCCTCACAGATACGCAGTATTTT.

The rearrangement uses TRBV18 and TRBJ2-2, with D tentatively TRBD2 (6 bases). V was trimmed by 3 bases and J by 0 bases, leaving 8 bases between them. The CDR3 contains 15 residues. Germline V gene data show CDR1 as KGHSH and CDR2 as LQKENI. CDR3 bases: TGTGCCAGCTCACCGGAGGGATCGAACACCGGGGAGCTGTTTTTT. Encoded protein: CASSPEGSNTGELFF.

The V call is TRBV18, the J call TRBJ2-6; the D is unclear. CDR1 and CDR2 (germline): KGHSH, LQKENI. Trimming removed 3 bases from V and 2 bases from J, with 11 bases in between. The CDR3 is 16 amino acids. In nucleotides, the CDR3 is TGTGCCAGCTCACCCCTGTCTCGACCTGGGGCCAACGTCCTGACTTTC. Its translation: CASSPLSRPGANVLTF.

The chain is built from TRBV10-3 and TRBJ2-1; 8 bases map to TRBD1. V shed 10 bases, J shed 6 bases, and the junction held 5 bases outside the gene matches. The CDR3 is made up of 12 amino acids. Germline V CDR1 and CDR2: ENHRY, SYGVKD. The chain's CDR3 is CATGQGTNEQFF. CDR3 coding DNA: TGTGCCACCGGACAGGGCACCAATGAGCAGTTCTTC.

This rearrangement joins TRBV9 to TRBJ2-2, with 10 bases fitting TRBD1. The CDR3 runs to 18 residues. Germline V CDR1 and CDR2: SGDLS, YYNGEE. The V and J ends lost 0 bases and 4 bases, in that order; junction bases with no gene match: 9. The CDR3 region is CASSVVGGQGISTGELFF. CDR3 DNA sequence: TGTGCCAGCAGCGTAGTAGGGGGACAGGGGATAAGCACCGGGGAGCTGTTTTTT. Supplemented by reference TRBV9 and TRBJ2-2, the full variable domain reads DSGVTQTPKHLITATGQRVTLRCSPRSGDLSVYWYQQSLDQGLQFLIQYYNGEERAKGNILERFSAQQFPDLHSELNLSSLELGDSALYFCASSVVGGQGISTGELFFGEGSRLTVL.